This TCR beta chain is drawn from a study of OX40 agonist ivuxolimab in advanced cancers. Concerning this clone: Within the sample, other DNA sequences also encode this same CDR3.

Sequencing was performed with immunoSEQ multiplex PCR; in TCRdb, only in-frame clones are kept and a portion is missing. In the table there are about 87,000 clones, around four fifths of which are singletons. The CDR3 sequence is 14 residues long. Germline V gives CDR1 SGHTA, CDR2 FQGNSA. V lost 0 bases and J 3 bases, leaving 9 bases between the germline ends. The origin of this receptor is an adult with an advanced solid tumor such as melanoma, head and neck, liver or kidney cancer. The sample here was CD4+ or CD8+ T cells sorted from blood, taken in a trial of the OX40 agonist ivuxolimab. The V and J genes are TRBV7-2 and TRBJ2-7; D is uncertain. CDR3 sequence reads: CASSLAGSLYEQYF. CDR3 DNA: TGTGCCAGCAGCTTAGCGGGTTCCCTCTACGAGCAGTACTTC. Full variable domain (outside the CDR3, taken from reference TRBV7-2 and TRBJ2-7): GAGVSQSPSNKVTEKGKDVELRCDPISGHTALYWYRQSLGQGLEFLIYFQGNSAPDKSGLPSDRFSAERTGGSVSTLTIQRTQQEDSAVYLCASSLAGSLYEQYFGPGTRLTVT.